The 13 T cell receptor beta chains below come from one sample, sequenced in a study of blood T cell repertoires in COVID-19. Libraries were prepared by immunoSEQ multiplex PCR; TCRdb keeps only in-frame clonotypes and omits some of them. The sample records approximately 270,000 clones, roughly 88% being singletons. Sequenced input: peripheral blood. The receptor set was obtained from a woman in her 70s with acute or convalescent COVID-19.

The chain recombines TRBV5-4 with TRBJ2-7; possible D gene TRBD2, 6 bases. Germline V gene data show CDR1 as SGHNT and CDR2 as YYREEE (reference sequence). Trimming removed 2 bases at V and 1 base at J, with 13 bases between. This CDR3 contains 15 residues. Here the CDR3 reads CASSFGGVGSYEQYF. The CDR3 region has the DNA TGTGCCAGCAGCTTCGGGGGTGTTGGGTCCTACGAGCAGTACTTC.

CDR3 DNA sequence: TGTGCCAGCAGCTTGACGGGACAGGGGGCTTGGGAGCAGTACTTC. Residues: CASSLTGQGAWEQYF. The rearrangement links TRBV5-6 to TRBJ2-7; TRBD1 matches at 12 bases. The CDR3 has 15 amino acids. Per germline, CDR1 SGHDT and CDR2 YYEEEE. V lost 1 base, J lost 7 bases, and 6 bases stayed unmatched.

The chain employs TRBV19 and TRBJ2-1; TRBD2 aligns across 12 bases. Germline V gene sequence: CDR1 LNHDA, CDR2 SQIVND (reference sequence). The CDR3 length is 19 residues. J lost 3 bases, V lost 5 bases, and 14 bases had no gene match. Written as DNA, the CDR3 is TGTGCCAGTAGTCGCCGGACTAGCGGGGCCTATGGGGGCTACAATGAGCAGTTCTTC. Translation: CASSRRTSGAYGGYNEQFF.

The V call is TRBV6-5, the J call TRBJ1-2, with D possibly TRBD1 on 6 matching bases. The V end was cut by 6 bases, the J end by 5 bases, with 16 bases between. Germline-derived CDR1 and CDR2 are MNHEY and SVGAGI. The CDR3 consists of 14 residues. CDR3 sequence reads: CASRDLVGQYGYTF. CDR3 DNA: TGTGCCAGCAGGGATTTAGTTGGACAGTATGGCTACACCTTC.

This clone was seen a few times. Written as DNA, the CDR3 is TGTGCCAGCAGTTTAGGGCCCTCACCCCTCCACTTT. It translates to CASSLGPSPLHF. J is TRBJ1-6 and V is TRBV12-3 or TRBV12-4, with D hard to call. The CDR3 extends over 12 amino acids. Trimming removed 1 base from V and 10 bases from J, with 5 bases in between.

The chain couples TRBV7-6 to TRBJ2-3; TRBD2 matches 7 bases. Trimming took 1 base from V and 4 from J; bases not matched to a gene: 5. CDR3 size: 15 residues. Germline-derived CDR1 and CDR2 are SGHVS and FNYEAQ. This chain's CDR3 is CASSLGAGVSDTQYF. The CDR3, as DNA: TGTGCCAGCAGCTTAGGGGCGGGGGTTTCAGATACGCAGTATTTT.

The chain combines TRBV10-1 with TRBJ2-1; TRBD2 aligns across 9 bases. The CDR3 loop spans 16 amino acids. Germline lookup yields CDR1 WNHNN and CDR2 SYGVQD (reference sequence). V shed 2 bases, J shed 12 bases, and the junction held 14 bases outside the gene matches. For the CDR3, the DNA is TGCGCCAGCAGTGAGGGTTTCCTAGCGGGGAATCAGGGGCAGTTCTTC. Translating gives CASSEGFLAGNQGQFF.

This rearrangement joins TRBV11-2 to TRBJ1-1; unclear D gene. Between the trimmed V and J ends, which lost 5 bases and 0 bases, there was a span of 10 bases. Germline-derived CDR1 and CDR2 are SGHAT and FQNNGV. The CDR3 has 14 amino acids. CDR3 protein: CASSHQLMNTEAFF. In nucleotides, the CDR3 is TGTGCCAGCAGCCATCAACTCATGAACACTGAAGCTTTCTTT.

V usage is TRBV25-1 and J usage is TRBJ2-2; no clear D gene. The V end lost 6 bases, the J end lost 2 bases, and 13 bases lay between the germline ends. The CDR3 length is 15 residues. Germline CDR1 MGHDK, CDR2 SYGVNS. The CDR3 DNA is TGTGCCAGCAGCCCGGAGCGTTCTAACACCGGGGAGCTGTTTTTT. Translation gives CASSPERSNTGELFF.

The J gene is TRBJ1-1, the V gene TRBV5-1, with D uncertain. The V end lost 0 bases, the J end lost 1 base, and 10 bases lay between the germline ends. Germline V gives CDR1 SGHRS, CDR2 YFSETQ. The CDR3 runs to 15 residues. The CDR3 bases are TGCGCCAGCAGCTTGGCGAGGGTGGGGAACACTGAAGCTTTCTTT. Protein sequence: CASSLARVGNTEAFF.

The rearrangement links TRBV6-6 to TRBJ1-5, with TRBD1 matching 9 bases. CDR3 size: 14 residues. The trim removed 7 bases at V and 4 bases at J, leaving 5 bases unmatched. CDR1 is MNHNY, CDR2 SVGAGI, per germline (reference sequence). The CDR3 reads CASTGQGRNQPQHF. As DNA, the CDR3 is TGTGCCAGCACCGGACAGGGGAGGAATCAGCCCCAGCATTTT.

The chain employs TRBV2 and TRBJ2-1; tentative D call: TRBD1 (8 bases). The V gene's germline CDR1 is SNHLY and CDR2 FYNNEI. CDR3 length: 15 residues. Trimming stripped 7 bases from V and 6 bases from J, with 19 bases between. The DNA of the CDR3 is TGTGCCAGCACTGGAACAGGGGGGGCGGTCAATGAGCAGTTCTTC. Amino acids: CASTGTGGAVNEQFF.

V is TRBV7-9 and J is TRBJ1-5, with 11 bases identical to TRBD1. The CDR3 has 18 residues. V was pared by 5 bases and J by 3 bases, with 12 bases of the junction left unmatched. Germline V gives CDR1 SEHNR, CDR2 FQNEAQ (reference sequence). The CDR3 reads CASSLRDRGLPLNQPQHF. The DNA of the CDR3 is TGTGCCAGCAGCCTCCGGGACAGGGGGTTACCACTCAATCAGCCCCAGCATTTT.